Shown below are 3 T cell receptor beta chains from a single sample sequenced in a study of blood T cell repertoires in COVID-19. The method was immunoSEQ multiplex PCR; TCRdb's version includes in-frame clones alone and lacks a portion of them. Altogether under 200,000 clones are present, roughly 85% being singletons, with the ten largest covering around 4.9%. The sequenced sample consisted of peripheral blood. All receptors derive from a woman at least 80 years old with acute or convalescent COVID-19.

As DNA, the CDR3 is TGTGCCAGCAGCTTAGTGGCCGTTGAGCAGTTCTTC. Translated: CASSLVAVEQFF. V usage is TRBV11-2 and J usage is TRBJ2-1; D gene ambiguous. Germline V gene sequence: CDR1 SGHAT, CDR2 FQNNGV. Trimming removed 1 base at V and 9 bases at J, with 7 bases between. The CDR3 runs to 12 residues.

V usage is TRBV28 and J usage is TRBJ2-1, with a tentative D call TRBD2 (6 bases). The germline CDR1 and CDR2 sequences are MDHEN and SYDVKM. This CDR3 has 14 amino acids. V was clipped by 4 bases and J by 7 bases, with 14 bases between them. The CDR3 sequence: CASSSLEGLNEQFF. In nucleotides, the CDR3 is TGTGCCAGCAGTTCTTTGGAGGGCCTTAATGAGCAGTTCTTC.

This clone was counted once. The V and J genes are TRBV29-1 and TRBJ2-7; the match to TRBD2 covers 10 bases. Germline lookup yields CDR1 SQVTM and CDR2 ANQGSEA. V was clipped by 5 bases and J by 3 bases; unmatched bases: 7. This CDR3 has 14 amino acids. The CDR3 sequence is CSVISSGRIYEQYF. CDR3 sequence (DNA): TGCAGCGTTATTTCTAGCGGGAGAATCTACGAGCAGTACTTC.